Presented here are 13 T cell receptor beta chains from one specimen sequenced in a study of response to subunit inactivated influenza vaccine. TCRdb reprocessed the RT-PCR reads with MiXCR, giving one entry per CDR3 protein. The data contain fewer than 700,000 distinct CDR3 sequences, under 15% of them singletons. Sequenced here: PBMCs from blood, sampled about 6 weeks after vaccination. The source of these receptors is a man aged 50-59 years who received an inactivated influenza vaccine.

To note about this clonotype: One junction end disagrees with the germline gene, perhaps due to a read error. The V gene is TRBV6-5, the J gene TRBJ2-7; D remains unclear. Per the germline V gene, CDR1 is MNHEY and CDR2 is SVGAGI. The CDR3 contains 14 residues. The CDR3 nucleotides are TGTGCCAGCACTTACGACGAGCGAAAGTACGAGCAGTACTTC. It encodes CASTYDERKYEQYF.

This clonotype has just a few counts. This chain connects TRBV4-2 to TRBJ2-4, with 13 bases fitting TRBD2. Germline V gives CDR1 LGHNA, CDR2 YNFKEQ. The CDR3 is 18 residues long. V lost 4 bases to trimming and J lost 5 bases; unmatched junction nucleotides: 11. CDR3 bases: TGTGCCAGCAGCCCGGGACTAGCGGGACCCGAAGTCGAAAACATTCAGTACTTC. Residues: CASSPGLAGPEVENIQYF.

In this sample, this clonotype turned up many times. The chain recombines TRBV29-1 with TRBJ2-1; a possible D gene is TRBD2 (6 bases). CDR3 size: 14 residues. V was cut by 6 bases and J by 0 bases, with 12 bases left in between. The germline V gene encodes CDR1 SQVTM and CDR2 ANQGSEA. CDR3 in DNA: TGCAGCGTAGTAGCGGCTAGCTCCTACAATGAGCAGTTCTTC. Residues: CSVVAASSYNEQFF.

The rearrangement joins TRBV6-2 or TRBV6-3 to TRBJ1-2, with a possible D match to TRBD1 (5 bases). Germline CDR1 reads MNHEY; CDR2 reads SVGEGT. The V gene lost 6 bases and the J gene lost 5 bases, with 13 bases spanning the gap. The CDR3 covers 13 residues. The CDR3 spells CASRRDGEYGYTF. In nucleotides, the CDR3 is TGTGCCAGCAGACGGGACGGTGAATATGGCTACACCTTC.

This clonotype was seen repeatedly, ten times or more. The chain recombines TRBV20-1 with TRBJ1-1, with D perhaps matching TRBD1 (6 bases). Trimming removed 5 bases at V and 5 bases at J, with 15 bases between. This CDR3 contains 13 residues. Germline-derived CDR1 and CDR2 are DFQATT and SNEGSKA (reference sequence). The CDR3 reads CSASLDSDTEAFF. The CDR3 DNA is TGCAGTGCTTCACTGGACAGCGATACTGAAGCTTTCTTT.

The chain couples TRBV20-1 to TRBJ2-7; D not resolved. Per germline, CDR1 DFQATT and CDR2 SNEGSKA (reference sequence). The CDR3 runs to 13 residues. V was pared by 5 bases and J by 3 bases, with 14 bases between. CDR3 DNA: TGCAGTGCTCAGGACCATGGCCGCTACGAGCAGTACTTC. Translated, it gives CSAQDHGRYEQYF.

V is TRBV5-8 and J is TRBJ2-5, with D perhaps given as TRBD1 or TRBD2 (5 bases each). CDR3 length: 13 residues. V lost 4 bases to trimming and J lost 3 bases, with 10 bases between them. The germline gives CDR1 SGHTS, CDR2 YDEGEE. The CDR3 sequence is CASSPGAKETQYF. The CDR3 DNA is TGTGCCAGCAGCCCCGGGGCCAAAGAGACCCAGTACTTC.

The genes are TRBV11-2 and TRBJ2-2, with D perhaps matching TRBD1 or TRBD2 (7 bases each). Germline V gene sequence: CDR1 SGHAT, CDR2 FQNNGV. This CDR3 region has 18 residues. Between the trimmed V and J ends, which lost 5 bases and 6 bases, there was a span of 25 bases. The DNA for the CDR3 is TGTGCCAGCAGCGCACTTTACGGCAGGGGGGGAGTCGCCGGGGAGCTGTTTTTT. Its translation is CASSALYGRGGVAGELFF.

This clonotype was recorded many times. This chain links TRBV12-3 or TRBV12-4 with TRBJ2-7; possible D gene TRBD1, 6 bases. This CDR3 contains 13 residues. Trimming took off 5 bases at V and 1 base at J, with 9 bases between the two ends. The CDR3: CASSADRSYEQYF. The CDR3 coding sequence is TGTGCCAGCAGTGCGGACAGATCCTACGAGCAGTACTTC.

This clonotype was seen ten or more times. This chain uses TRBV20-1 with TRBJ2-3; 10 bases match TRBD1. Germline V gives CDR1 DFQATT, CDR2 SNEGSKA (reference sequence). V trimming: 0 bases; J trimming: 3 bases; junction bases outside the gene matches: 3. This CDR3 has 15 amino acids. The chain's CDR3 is CSARDLGQGTDTQYF. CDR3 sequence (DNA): TGCAGTGCTAGAGATTTGGGACAGGGGACAGATACGCAGTATTTT.

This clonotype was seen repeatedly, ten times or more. Written as DNA, the CDR3 is TGTGCCAGCAGCAAAGAGGACCGGGGCGGGGAGCTGTTTTTT. It encodes CASSKEDRGGELFF. The chain combines TRBV21-1 with TRBJ2-2; the table assigns TRBD1, which was not confirmed against the DNA. TRBV21-1 is recorded as a pseudogene. The CDR3 runs to 14 residues.

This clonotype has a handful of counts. DNA of the CDR3: TGTGCCAGCAGTCCCCTACTAGCGGGAGTAACGGATACGCAGTATTTT. Its translation is CASSPLLAGVTDTQYF. The chain is built from TRBV12-3 or TRBV12-4 and TRBJ2-3; 11 bases are a match to TRBD2. The V segment lost 5 bases and the J segment 6 bases; nucleotides outside the gene matches: 10. The CDR3 has 16 amino acids.

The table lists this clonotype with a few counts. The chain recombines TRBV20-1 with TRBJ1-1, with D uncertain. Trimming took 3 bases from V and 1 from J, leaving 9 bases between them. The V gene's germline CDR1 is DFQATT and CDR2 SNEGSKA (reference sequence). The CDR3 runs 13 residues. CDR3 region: CSASGVGNTEAFF. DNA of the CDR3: TGCAGTGCTAGCGGGGTCGGGAACACTGAAGCTTTCTTT.